A selection of T cell receptor beta chains follows, all from one sample in a study of response to subunit inactivated influenza vaccine. Each CDR3 protein is one row after TCRdb ran MiXCR on the RT-PCR reads. The table has about 480,000 distinct CDR3 sequences, over 9.5% seen once; the top ten hold more than 10%. Material: PBMCs from blood, obtained 40 to 50 days after vaccination. All receptors come from a man aged 45-60 years who received an inactivated influenza vaccine. Each CDR3 is given with its conserved first and last residue. Each record gives: clone size, V gene, D gene, J gene, CDR3 protein, CDR3 DNA. A D gene is named only where the DNA matches it firmly. A clone size is listed for some rows: how often the clone was seen (once, few, many), or a class if it is expanded.

NA	TRBV11-2	NA	TRBJ1-2	CASSLRAPPNYGYTF	TGTGCCAGCAGCTTAAGGGCCCCCCCTAACTATGGCTACACCTTC
few	TRBV29-1	TRBD1	TRBJ1-1	CSVEGQGAEAFF	TGCAGCGTTGAGGGACAGGGCGCTGAAGCTTTCTTT
NA	TRBV7-9	NA	TRBJ2-2	CASSPPGVGPTGELFF	TGTGCCAGCAGCCCCCCGGGGGTGGGGCCCACCGGGGAGCTGTTTTTT
few	TRBV14	NA	TRBJ2-1	CASSQVETSSEQFF	TGTGCCAGCAGCCAAGTGGAGACGTCTAGTGAGCAGTTCTTC
few	TRBV28	NA	TRBJ1-1	CASSLKTTEAFF	TGTGCCAGCAGTTTGAAGACCACTGAAGCTTTCTTT
few	TRBV12-3/TRBV12-4	NA	TRBJ1-1	CASTEQRDTEAFF	TGTGCCAGCACGGAGCAGAGGGACACTGAAGCTTTCTTT
NA	TRBV29-1	NA	TRBJ2-3	CSGTSGTSSTDTQYF	TGCAGCGGAACCTCCGGGACAAGTAGCACAGATACGCAGTATTTT
many	TRBV7-6	NA	TRBJ2-1	CASSPTGYNEQFF	TGTGCCAGCAGCCCTACAGGATACAATGAGCAGTTCTTC
NA	TRBV5-1	NA	TRBJ1-2	CASSLRPGANYGYTF	TGCGCCAGCAGCTTGAGGCCAGGGGCTAACTATGGCTACACCTTC
few	TRBV6-1	NA	TRBJ1-3	CASRQESSGNTIYF	TGTGCCAGCAGACAGGAAAGCTCTGGAAACACCATATATTTT
NA	TRBV4-1	NA	TRBJ2-3	CASSQDGRGTDTQYF	TGCGCCAGCAGCCAGGATGGCAGGGGCACAGATACGCAGTATTTT
NA	TRBV7-8	NA	TRBJ2-5	CASSKRDPPQETQYF	TGTGCCAGCAGCAAACGGGACCCTCCACAAGAGACCCAGTACTTC
few	TRBV11-2	TRBD2	TRBJ2-3	CASTLGGRADTQYF	TGTGCCAGCACCTTGGGCGGGAGGGCAGATACGCAGTATTTT
NA	TRBV28	TRBD1	TRBJ1-6	CASSILRTGPSPLHF	TGTGCCAGCAGTATCCTCCGGACAGGGCCATCACCCCTCCACTTT
NA	TRBV20-1	TRBD2	TRBJ2-1	CSAPPLAGGPQWSNEQFF	TGCAGTGCACCACCGCTAGCGGGAGGGCCCCAATGGTCGAATGAGCAGTTCTTC
many	TRBV18	NA	TRBJ2-6	CASSPSSGANVLTF	TGTGCCAGCAGTCCCAGCTCTGGGGCCAACGTCCTGACTTTC
few	TRBV29-1	TRBD1	TRBJ2-7	CSVDLGQGSYEQYF	TGCAGCGTTGACTTGGGACAGGGTTCCTACGAGCAGTACTTC
NA	TRBV6-6	NA	TRBJ2-5	CASSPQGGETQYF	TGTGCCAGCAGTCCCCAGGGGGGGGAGACCCAGTACTTC
NA	TRBV2	TRBD2	TRBJ2-2	CASSFSGPSGGAGELFF	TGTGCCAGCAGCTTCTCAGGTCCTAGCGGGGGGGCCGGGGAGCTGTTTTTT
NA	TRBV12-3/TRBV12-4	NA	TRBJ2-1	CASSSTLYNEQFF	TGTGCCAGCAGTTCAACCCTCTACAATGAGCAGTTCTTC
NA	TRBV18	NA	TRBJ2-6	CASSPPRSGSGANVLTF	TGTGCCAGCTCACCACCGAGGTCCGGGTCTGGGGCCAACGTCCTGACTTTC
NA	TRBV20-1	NA	TRBJ1-1	CSALQAGITEAFF	TGCAGTGCTTTGCAAGCTGGCATTACTGAAGCTTTCTTT
NA	TRBV20-1	NA	TRBJ1-5	CSARLGSPFNQPQHF	TGCAGTGCTAGACTGGGATCGCCCTTTAATCAGCCCCAGCATTTT
few	TRBV6-2/TRBV6-3	NA	TRBJ2-7	CASSVRTPGNKQYF	TGTGCCAGCAGTGTCCGGACACCGGGGAACAAGCAGTACTTC
few	TRBV6-2/TRBV6-3	TRBD1	TRBJ1-2	CASNDPGQGYTF	TGTGCCAGCAACGATCCGGGACAGGGCTACACCTTC
few	TRBV12-3/TRBV12-4	NA	TRBJ2-1	CASSRTGILYNEQFF	TGTGCCAGCAGCAGGACCGGGATCCTTTACAATGAGCAGTTCTTC
NA	TRBV2	NA	TRBJ2-1	CASSEEDYYNEQFF	TGTGCCAGCAGTGAAGAGGACTACTACAATGAGCAGTTCTTC
many	TRBV10-3	NA	TRBJ1-2	CAISESWQGYGYTF	TGTGCCATCAGTGAGTCGTGGCAGGGCTATGGCTACACCTTC
NA	TRBV3-1	NA	TRBJ2-7	CASSLPGQGPYEQYF	TGTGCCAGCAGCCTCCCAGGACAAGGACCTTACGAGCAGTACTTC
few	TRBV28	NA	TRBJ2-1	CASSLGPFPGEQFF	TGTGCCAGCAGTCTTGGGCCCTTTCCGGGTGAGCAGTTCTTC
few	TRBV6-2/TRBV6-3	NA	TRBJ2-7	CASTKIGYEQYF	TGTGCCAGCACCAAGATAGGTTACGAGCAGTACTTC
NA	TRBV5-4	TRBD2	TRBJ2-3	CASSPGRGSGGPSADTQYF	TGTGCCAGCAGTCCTGGCAGGGGTAGCGGGGGGCCTAGTGCAGATACGCAGTATTTT
few	TRBV20-1	TRBD2	TRBJ2-3	CSARDLIGGTYTDTQYF	TGCAGTGCTAGAGATCTTATCGGGGGGACCTACACAGATACGCAGTATTTT
few	TRBV9	TRBD2	TRBJ2-1	CASSENPRLAGGNEQFF	TGTGCCAGCAGCGAAAACCCTCGCCTAGCGGGAGGGAATGAGCAGTTCTTC
NA	TRBV3-1	TRBD2	TRBJ2-4	CASSQDLAGEGNIQYF	TGTGCCAGCAGCCAAGATCTAGCGGGAGAGGGGAACATTCAGTACTTC
many	TRBV20-1	NA	TRBJ1-6	CSARERVGGNSPLHF	TGCAGTGCTAGGGAGAGGGTGGGAGGTAATTCACCCCTCCACTTT
many	TRBV20-1	TRBD1	TRBJ2-4	CSASGQGGIQYF	TGCAGTGCTTCGGGACAGGGAGGCATTCAGTACTTC
NA	TRBV6-5	TRBD1	TRBJ2-5	CASSYRPGQGGQTQYF	TGTGCCAGCAGTTATCGCCCGGGACAGGGAGGCCAGACCCAGTACTTC
many	TRBV29-1	TRBD1	TRBJ2-7	CSVTWTGVGEQYF	TGCAGCGTTACCTGGACAGGGGTTGGTGAGCAGTACTTC
NA	TRBV5-1	TRBD2	TRBJ2-1	CASSQGLAGVSANEQFF	TGCGCCAGCAGTCAGGGACTAGCGGGAGTGTCCGCCAATGAGCAGTTCTTC
NA	TRBV6-2/TRBV6-3	NA	TRBJ2-1	CASSPGPGRFNNEQFF	TGTGCCAGCAGCCCCGGGCCAGGAAGATTTAACAATGAGCAGTTCTTC
many	TRBV6-1	NA	TRBJ1-6	CASSDGNSPLHF	TGTGCCAGCAGTGATGGGAATTCACCCCTCCACTTT
few	TRBV29-1	TRBD1	TRBJ2-5	CSLLGEQGALETQYF	TGCAGCTTGTTGGGGGAGCAGGGGGCGCTTGAGACCCAGTACTTC
NA	TRBV6-6	NA	TRBJ1-1	CAGRDGRNTEAFF	TGTGCCGGCCGAGATGGGCGAAACACTGAAGCTTTCTTT
few	TRBV20-1	NA	TRBJ1-1	CSAPRTGNTEAFF	TGCAGTGCTCCACGGACGGGGAACACTGAAGCTTTCTTT
NA	TRBV10-1	TRBD1	TRBJ2-2	CASSESPGQGTGELFF	TGCGCCAGCAGTGAGTCCCCGGGACAGGGAACCGGGGAGCTGTTTTTT
NA	TRBV19	NA	TRBJ1-5	CASSIYRTNQPQHF	TGTGCCAGTAGTATATATCGGACTAATCAGCCCCAGCATTTT
NA	TRBV28	NA	TRBJ2-7	CASRTLTSYEQYF	TGTGCCAGCAGGACTTTAACATCCTACGAGCAGTACTTC
many	TRBV6-1	NA	TRBJ2-7	CASSRQRAAYEQYF	TGTGCCAGCAGCCGACAGCGGGCGGCCTACGAGCAGTACTTC
few	TRBV4-2	TRBD1	TRBJ2-7	CASSLSSTGVGHEQYF	TGTGCCAGCAGCCTTTCCTCGACAGGGGTGGGTCACGAGCAGTACTTC
few	TRBV6-5	TRBD2	TRBJ2-7	CASSFLAGVYEQYF	TGTGCCAGCAGTTTCCTAGCGGGGGTCTACGAGCAGTACTTC
few	TRBV7-9	NA	TRBJ2-4	CASQSTSLAKNIQYF	TGTGCCAGTCAATCAACTTCCCTAGCCAAAAACATTCAGTACTTC
NA	TRBV7-9	TRBD1	TRBJ2-5	CASSPWTGLETQYF	TGTGCCAGCAGCCCTTGGACAGGGCTGGAGACCCAGTACTTC
few	TRBV4-3	NA	TRBJ2-1	CASSQDIRGWNEQFF	TGCGCCAGCAGCCAAGATATTCGGGGTTGGAATGAGCAGTTCTTC
NA	TRBV20-1	TRBD1	TRBJ2-7	CSARAGQGAGEQYF	TGCAGTGCTAGAGCCGGACAGGGGGCGGGGGAGCAGTACTTC
NA	TRBV4-2	TRBD1	TRBJ2-5	CASSPWTGDETQYF	TGTGCCAGCAGCCCCTGGACAGGGGATGAGACCCAGTACTTC
NA	TRBV7-9	NA	TRBJ2-1	CASSSGLDKRQFF	TGTGCCAGCAGTAGTGGACTGGATAAACGGCAGTTCTTC
NA	TRBV20-1	NA	TRBJ2-4	CSAEAGTF	TGCAGTGCCGAAGCAGGTACCTTC
NA	TRBV4-2	TRBD1	TRBJ2-3	CASSDRDRRTDTQYF	TGTGCCAGCAGCGACCGGGACAGACGCACAGATACGCAGTATTTT